Each of the 32 T cell receptor beta chains below was sequenced from the same sample in a study of blood T cell repertoires in COVID-19. Repertoires were generated with immunoSEQ multiplex PCR, while TCRdb's copy carries only in-frame clones and drops some. Of 90,000 to 110,000 clones in the sample, around 76% are singletons; the top ten hold approximately 19%. The source material was peripheral blood. The receptors were gathered from a woman in her seventies with acute or convalescent COVID-19.

This clone appeared a few times. CDR3: CASSATGTEETQYF. CDR3 in DNA: TGTGCCAGCAGCGCAACCGGGACAGAAGAGACCCAGTACTTC. The V and J genes are TRBV9 and TRBJ2-5; 7 bases are a match to TRBD1. The CDR3 is 14 residues long. V lost 3 bases to trimming and J lost 3 bases; unmatched junction nucleotides: 5. Per germline, CDR1 SGDLS and CDR2 YYNGEE.

V and J are TRBV19 and TRBJ1-5; D perhaps matches TRBD1 (6 bases). This CDR3 contains 16 residues. Trimming pared 5 bases from V and 0 bases from J, leaving 14 bases between. Germline loops: CDR1 LNHDA, CDR2 SQIVND (reference sequence). The CDR3 bases are TGTGCCAGTAGTTGGACAAGGACAGTTAGCAATCAGCCCCAGCATTTT. As protein: CASSWTRTVSNQPQHF. Supplemented by reference TRBV19 and TRBJ1-5, the full variable domain reads DGGITQSPKYLFRKEGQNVTLSCEQNLNHDAMYWYRQDPGQGLRLIYYSQIVNDFQKGDIAEGYSVSREKKESFPLTVTSAQKNPTAFYLCASSWTRTVSNQPQHFGDGTRLSIL.

This chain's CDR3 is CASSLPQSRSGGNGYTF. CDR3 DNA sequence: TGTGCCAGCAGCTTGCCCCAATCCAGGTCAGGGGGCAACGGCTACACCTTC. The chain combines TRBV5-4 with TRBJ1-2; 8 nucleotides line up with TRBD1. V lost 1 base to trimming and J lost 8 bases; unmatched junction nucleotides: 16. From germline, CDR1 is SGHNT and CDR2 YYREEE (reference sequence). This CDR3 is built from 17 residues.

J is TRBJ2-1 and V is TRBV10-3; tentatively, D is TRBD2 (5 bases). Looked up from germline, CDR1 is ENHRY and CDR2 is SYGVKD. The germline V and J ends were trimmed by 3 bases and 7 bases, with 7 bases remaining between them. The CDR3 is 12 amino acids. CDR3 amino acids: CAISDRLNEQFF. The CDR3 DNA is TGTGCCATCAGTGACAGACTAAATGAGCAGTTCTTC.

This chain uses TRBV6-1 with TRBJ1-5; D is perhaps TRBD1 (6 bases). Germline assignment: CDR1 MNHNS and CDR2 SASEGT. This CDR3 spans 14 amino acids. Trimming took 1 base from V and 5 from J, leaving 9 bases between them. The CDR3 DNA is TGTGCCAGCAGTGAAGGAGGGGGGGATCAGCCCCAGCATTTT. Its translation: CASSEGGGDQPQHF.

The chain links TRBV28 to TRBJ1-5, with 8 bases that match TRBD1. Per germline, CDR1 MDHEN and CDR2 SYDVKM. The CDR3 sequence is 18 residues long. The trim removed 3 bases at V and 0 bases at J, leaving 10 bases unmatched. CDR3 in amino acids: CASSFRTGMGTSNQPQHF. The CDR3 DNA follows: TGTGCCAGCAGTTTTAGGACAGGGATGGGGACTAGCAATCAGCCCCAGCATTTT.

The chain has TRBV5-1 and TRBJ1-6, with D possibly matching TRBD1 (6 bases). Trimming took 7 bases from V and 5 from J, leaving 16 bases between them. Germline CDR1 is SGHRS and CDR2 is YFSETQ. The CDR3 is 15 residues long. The CDR3 here is CASRLKAGDNSPLHF. CDR3 sequence (DNA): TGCGCCAGCCGGCTCAAGGCAGGGGATAATTCACCCCTCCACTTT.

The V call is TRBV10-3, the J call TRBJ2-1; 9 nucleotides align to TRBD2. The CDR3 extends over 13 amino acids. With 7 bases clipped from V and 8 bases from J, the junction kept 6 bases outside the gene matches. Germline lookup yields CDR1 ENHRY and CDR2 SYGVKD. CDR3 sequence reads: CAIKAGGMDEQFF. The CDR3 DNA reads as TGTGCCATCAAGGCGGGGGGGATGGATGAGCAGTTCTTC.

This chain uses TRBV7-8 with TRBJ2-2; D is undetermined. The CDR3 consists of 18 residues. Per the germline V gene, CDR1 is SGHVS and CDR2 is FQNEAQ. V was trimmed by 2 bases and J by 6 bases, leaving 22 bases between them. In DNA, the CDR3 is TGTGCCAGCAGCTTAATTGTAGCCCGTCAACCATTCCCCGGGGAGCTGTTTTTT. It codes for CASSLIVARQPFPGELFF.

The gene calls are TRBV7-8 and TRBJ1-2, with TRBD1 matching 9 bases. Trimming cost V 0 bases and J 5 bases; bases outside gene matches: 10. Germline V gene lookup returns CDR1 SGHVS and CDR2 FQNEAQ. This CDR3 has 17 amino acids. CDR3 sequence: CASSLALRQGGMYGYTF. For the CDR3, the DNA is TGTGCCAGCAGCTTAGCGTTACGACAGGGGGGGATGTATGGCTACACCTTC.

This clone was counted a few times. The chain has TRBV19 and TRBJ1-3; no definite D call. The V gene's germline CDR1 is LNHDA and CDR2 SQIVND (reference sequence). V was trimmed by 1 base and J by 2 bases, leaving 9 bases between them. CDR3 length equals 15 residues. CDR3 bases: TGTGCCAGTAGTATAGTACCGAGAGCTGGAAACACCATATATTTT. This sequence encodes CASSIVPRAGNTIYF.

The genes are TRBV3-1 (or the pseudogene TRBV3-2) and TRBJ2-3, with TRBD2 matching over 9 bases. The CDR3 totals 16 residues. Germline loops: CDR1 LGHDT, CDR2 YNNKEL (reference sequence). The V segment lost 4 bases and the J segment 2 bases; nucleotides outside the gene matches: 7. CDR3 nucleotides: TGTGCCAGCAGCCCACTTAGCGGGAGCTCCACAGATACGCAGTATTTT. The encoded protein is CASSPLSGSSTDTQYF.

The chain combines TRBV5-4 with TRBJ2-1, with 7 nucleotides matching TRBD2. J was trimmed by 6 bases and V by 4 bases; bases with no gene match: 10. The CDR3 runs to 15 residues. The V gene's germline CDR1 is SGHNT and CDR2 YYREEE (reference sequence). This chain's CDR3 is CASSGGEGRANEQFF. DNA for the CDR3: TGTGCCAGCAGCGGGGGGGAGGGTAGGGCCAATGAGCAGTTCTTC.

The gene calls are TRBV6-4 and TRBJ1-2; 8 positions match TRBD1. The CDR3 loop spans 13 amino acids. Germline CDR1 and CDR2: MRHNA and SNTAGT. Trimming cost V 5 bases and J 4 bases; bases outside gene matches: 3. The CDR3 DNA reads as TGTGCCAGCAGTCCACAGGGGGGCTATGGCTACACCTTC. Encoded protein: CASSPQGGYGYTF.

The chain joins TRBV5-4 to TRBJ2-5, with 11 bases lining up with TRBD2. Germline V gene sequence: CDR1 SGHNT, CDR2 YYREEE (reference sequence). CDR3 size: 18 residues. Trimming removed 4 bases from V and 1 base from J; junction bases left unmatched: 12. The CDR3 spells CASSPGASSGGTQETQYF. The DNA of the CDR3 is TGTGCCAGCAGCCCAGGTGCGTCTAGCGGGGGGACCCAAGAGACCCAGTACTTC.

This clone was seen only once. The genes are TRBV2 and TRBJ2-5, with TRBD1 matching 7 bases. The CDR3 extends over 14 amino acids. Looked up from germline, CDR1 is SNHLY and CDR2 is FYNNEI. The V and J ends lost 5 bases and 1 base, in that order; junction bases with no gene match: 4. CDR3 sequence (DNA): TGTGCCAGCAGTAGGGGACAGCTCCAAGAGACCCAGTACTTC. This codes for CASSRGQLQETQYF.

This clone was observed a handful of times. V gene TRBV7-8 combines with J gene TRBJ1-2, with D tentatively TRBD1 (6 bases). Germline CDR1 reads SGHVS; CDR2 reads FQNEAQ. CDR3 length: 14 amino acids. The ends were cut back, 2 bases at V and 4 bases at J, with 11 bases in the middle. CDR3: CASSLKQGGYGYTF. As DNA, the CDR3 is TGTGCCAGCAGCTTAAAACAGGGTGGCTATGGCTACACCTTC.

About this clone: One junction end disagrees with the germline gene, perhaps due to a read error. The rearrangement links TRBV7-9 to TRBJ2-7; TRBD1 aligns across 9 bases. The CDR3 sequence is 17 residues long. Germline lookup yields CDR1 SEHNR and CDR2 FQNEAQ (reference sequence). The CDR3 DNA follows: TGTGCCAGCAGCGTAGCCCCGGGACAGGGATCCTCCTACGAGCAGTACTTC. The encoded protein is CASSVAPGQGSSYEQYF.

The J gene is TRBJ1-4, the V gene TRBV14; D call uncertain. The germline V gene has CDR1 SGHDN and CDR2 FVKESK. The length of the CDR3 is 12 residues. Trimming stripped 0 bases from V and 10 bases from J, with 6 bases between. Written as DNA, the CDR3 is TGTGCCAGCAGCCAAGAGGGCCGAAAACTGTTTTTT. Translated: CASSQEGRKLFF.

This chain uses TRBV7-8 with TRBJ2-5; 9 nucleotides match TRBD1. The germline gives CDR1 SGHVS, CDR2 FQNEAQ. V dropped 5 bases and J dropped 2; count of bases not matched to a gene: 9. The CDR3 totals 16 residues. This CDR3 is CASSRPTGTGQETQYF. CDR3 in DNA: TGTGCCAGCAGCCGACCTACCGGGACAGGGCAAGAGACCCAGTACTTC.

The gene calls are TRBV28 and TRBJ1-5, with D hard to call. V was trimmed by 1 base and J by 6 bases, leaving 4 bases between them. CDR1 and CDR2 (germline): MDHEN, SYDVKM. The CDR3 has 12 residues. As DNA, the CDR3 is TGTGCCAGCAGTTTATTGAGTCAGCCCCAGCATTTT. Encoded protein: CASSLLSQPQHF.

This rearrangement joins TRBV29-1 to TRBJ1-2, with 8 bases matching TRBD1. The germline CDR1 and CDR2 sequences are SQVTM and ANQGSEA. The CDR3 consists of 12 residues. The V and J ends lost 3 bases and 8 bases, in that order; junction bases with no gene match: 5. The CDR3 sequence: CSVDQGAAGYTF. The CDR3 nucleotides are TGCAGCGTTGATCAGGGGGCGGCAGGCTACACCTTC.

The V call is TRBV5-1, the J call TRBJ1-1; D is possibly TRBD1 (5 bases). V dropped 8 bases and J dropped 0 bases, with 11 bases sitting between them. The CDR3 contains 13 residues. The V gene's germline CDR1 is SGHRS and CDR2 YFSETQ. The CDR3 spells CASKDSMNTEAFF. The CDR3 DNA follows: TGCGCCAGTAAAGACAGCATGAACACTGAAGCTTTCTTT.

This clone was counted a few times. V is TRBV7-2 and J is TRBJ2-1; TRBD2 is a possible D gene (7 bases). The germline V gene has CDR1 SGHTA and CDR2 FQGNSA. The CDR3 runs 15 residues. The V end lost 5 bases, the J end lost 1 base, and 12 bases lay between the germline ends. This chain's CDR3 is CASSPGGQSYNEQFF. CDR3 DNA: TGTGCCAGCAGCCCCGGGGGGCAATCCTACAATGAGCAGTTCTTC.

The chain joins TRBV5-6 to TRBJ1-2; the D gene is possibly TRBD1 (6 bases). Trimming took off 0 bases at V and 1 base at J, with 7 bases between the two ends. Germline-derived CDR1 and CDR2 are SGHDT and YYEEEE. This CDR3 has 14 amino acids. The DNA for the CDR3 is TGTGCCAGCAGCTTGGGCAGGGGTAACTATGGCTACACCTTC. Its translation is CASSLGRGNYGYTF.

In regard to this clone: Within the sample, other DNA sequences also encode this same CDR3. The chain carries TRBV11-2 and TRBJ1-2, with 7 positions matching TRBD1. With V trimmed by 0 bases and J by 6 bases, 4 bases remained unmatched. Germline V gene data show CDR1 as SGHAT and CDR2 as FQNNGV. The CDR3 is 14 residues long. The CDR3 DNA follows: TGTGCCAGCAGCTTAGAAAGACAGGGTGATGGCTACACCTTC. Residues: CASSLERQGDGYTF.

This clone was seen only a few times. The J gene is TRBJ2-2, the V gene TRBV14; weak D call: TRBD1 (6 bases). The germline V gene encodes CDR1 SGHDN and CDR2 FVKESK. V was cut by 0 bases and J by 5 bases, with 16 bases left in between. The CDR3 has 17 amino acids. The CDR3 here is CASSQDFPGARTGELFF. The CDR3 region has the DNA TGTGCCAGCAGCCAAGATTTCCCAGGGGCGCGTACCGGGGAGCTGTTTTTT.

There are many counts of this clone. The gene calls are TRBV19 and TRBJ1-2; 8 nucleotides agree with TRBD1. Germline values: CDR1 LNHDA, CDR2 SQIVND (reference sequence). V lost 7 bases, J lost 8 bases, and 9 bases stayed unmatched. CDR3 size: 13 residues. CDR3 region: CASTQDRVHGYTF. The CDR3 DNA reads as TGTGCCAGTACGCAGGACAGGGTGCACGGCTACACCTTC. Together with reference TRBV19 and TRBJ1-2, the CDR3 gives the full variable domain: DGGITQSPKYLFRKEGQNVTLSCEQNLNHDAMYWYRQDPGQGLRLIYYSQIVNDFQKGDIAEGYSVSREKKESFPLTVTSAQKNPTAFYLCASTQDRVHGYTFGSGTRLTVV.

V usage is TRBV19 and J usage is TRBJ1-2; D not resolved. The germline V gene encodes CDR1 LNHDA and CDR2 SQIVND (reference sequence). The ends were cut back, 6 bases at V and 2 bases at J, with 10 bases in the middle. The CDR3 contains 13 residues. This CDR3 is CASSRTGNYGYTF. CDR3 DNA: TGTGCCAGTAGCCGGACGGGGAACTATGGCTACACCTTC. Filled out from reference TRBV19 and TRBJ1-2, the complete variable domain reads DGGITQSPKYLFRKEGQNVTLSCEQNLNHDAMYWYRQDPGQGLRLIYYSQIVNDFQKGDIAEGYSVSREKKESFPLTVTSAQKNPTAFYLCASSRTGNYGYTFGSGTRLTVV.

This chain joins TRBV2 and TRBJ1-2; TRBD1 aligns across 8 bases. The V segment lost 4 bases and the J segment 10 bases; nucleotides outside the gene matches: 8. The CDR3 contains 13 residues. From germline, CDR1 is SNHLY and CDR2 FYNNEI. This CDR3 is CASSGGEGQAYTF. CDR3 DNA: TGTGCCAGCAGTGGGGGTGAGGGACAGGCCTACACCTTC.

This sequence joins TRBV3-1 (or the pseudogene TRBV3-2) and TRBJ2-7, with TRBD1 matching 8 bases. With 6 bases clipped from V and 5 bases from J, the junction kept 9 bases outside the gene matches. CDR1 is LGHDT and CDR2 is YNNKEL in the germline V gene (reference sequence). The CDR3 totals 14 residues. The CDR3 coding sequence is TGTGCCAGCAGTCGAAGACAGGGGCAGAACGAGCAGTACTTC. Translated, it gives CASSRRQGQNEQYF.

This clone was observed a handful of times. The chain carries TRBV11-2 and TRBJ1-2, with 11 positions matching TRBD1. Germline-derived CDR1 and CDR2 are SGHAT and FQNNGV. The V gene end was trimmed by 4 bases and the J gene end by 0 bases; junction bases not matched to a gene: 10. This CDR3 has 18 residues. CDR3 in amino acids: CASSSIRDRGLSNYGYTF. CDR3 in DNA: TGTGCCAGCAGCTCTATCCGGGACAGGGGGTTGTCTAACTATGGCTACACCTTC.